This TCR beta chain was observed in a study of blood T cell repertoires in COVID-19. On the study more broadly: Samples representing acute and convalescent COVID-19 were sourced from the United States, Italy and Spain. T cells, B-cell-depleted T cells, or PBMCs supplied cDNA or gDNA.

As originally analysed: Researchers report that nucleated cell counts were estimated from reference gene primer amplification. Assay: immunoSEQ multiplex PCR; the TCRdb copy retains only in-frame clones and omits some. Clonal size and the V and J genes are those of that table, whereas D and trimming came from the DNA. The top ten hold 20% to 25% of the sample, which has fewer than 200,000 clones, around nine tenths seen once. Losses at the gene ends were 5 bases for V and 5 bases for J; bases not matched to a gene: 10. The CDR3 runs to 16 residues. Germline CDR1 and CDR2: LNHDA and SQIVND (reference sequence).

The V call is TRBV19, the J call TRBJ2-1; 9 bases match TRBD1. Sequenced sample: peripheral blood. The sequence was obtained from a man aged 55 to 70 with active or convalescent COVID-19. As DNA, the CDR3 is TGTGCCAGTAGTCCGAGATGGGACAGGGCTCACAATGAGCAGTTCTTC. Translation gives CASSPRWDRAHNEQFF.